This T cell receptor (beta chain) was obtained from a study of T cell repertoires in cytomegalovirus infection. This CDR3 region has 12 residues. V shed 2 bases and J shed 4 bases, with 5 bases lying between them. In germline, CDR1 is SGHTA, CDR2 FQGNSA. MiXCR, applied by TCRdb to the reads, yields one record per CDR3 protein. The sample includes around 330,000 distinct CDR3 sequences, roughly a sixth seen only once; the top ten take around 11%. This clonotype showed up many times. The chain uses TRBV7-2 and TRBJ2-5; no firm D call. Specimen: PBMCs. This receptor was taken from a human donor in good health (CMV status not recorded). Some clones in this sample may be carry-over from other donors' samples. The CDR3 protein is CASSLSVETQYF. In DNA form, the CDR3 reads TGTGCCAGCAGCTTATCGGTAGAGACCCAGTACTTC. Complete variable domain (other parts from reference TRBV7-2 and TRBJ2-5): GAGVSQSPSNKVTEKGKDVELRCDPISGHTALYWYRQSLGQGLEFLIYFQGNSAPDKSGLPSDRFSAERTGGSVSTLTIQRTQQEDSAVYLCASSLSVETQYFGPGTRLLVL.